Below are 17 T cell receptor beta chains sequenced from a single sample in a study of blood T cell repertoires in COVID-19. TCRdb keeps only in-frame clones here, not all; method: immunoSEQ multiplex PCR. This sample has some 220,000 clones; almost 85% occur once, and the top ten carry more than 2%. Input material: peripheral blood. These TCRs come from a woman aged 65 to 85 with COVID-19, enrolled during active disease.

The chain is built from TRBV5-4 and TRBJ1-1; TRBD1 aligns across 7 bases. Germline V gene lookup returns CDR1 SGHNT and CDR2 YYREEE (reference sequence). J lost 1 base, V lost 3 bases, and 6 bases had no gene match. CDR3 size: 15 residues. The CDR3 protein is CASSSETGRNTEAFF. CDR3 sequence (DNA): TGTGCCAGCAGCTCCGAGACAGGGAGGAACACTGAAGCTTTCTTT.

This clone was seen just once. The rearrangement uses TRBV7-2 and TRBJ2-7; TRBD1 is a possible D gene (5 bases). V was cut by 4 bases and J by 0 bases, with 13 bases left in between. The CDR3 extends over 15 amino acids. Per germline, CDR1 SGHTA and CDR2 FQGNSA. CDR3 amino acids: CASSSRPDNSYEQYF. CDR3 in DNA: TGTGCCAGCAGCTCCCGCCCGGACAACTCCTACGAGCAGTACTTC.

The CDR3 loop reads CASSETPGGGELFF. The DNA for the CDR3 is TGTGCCAGCAGTGAAACCCCGGGTGGCGGGGAGCTGTTTTTT. The chain couples TRBV6-1 to TRBJ2-2; D uncertain. This CDR3 contains 14 residues. Trimming removed 2 bases at V and 7 bases at J, with 11 bases between. Germline V gene data show CDR1 as MNHNS and CDR2 as SASEGT.

This chain joins TRBV20-1 and TRBJ2-1, with D perhaps matching TRBD2 (5 bases). From germline, CDR1 is DFQATT and CDR2 SNEGSKA (reference sequence). This CDR3 is built from 13 residues. Trimming took 3 bases from V and 4 from J, leaving 10 bases between them. CDR3 sequence: CSASSPGYNEQFF. The CDR3 DNA reads as TGCAGTGCTAGTTCCCCGGGGTACAATGAGCAGTTCTTC.

This clone came up a few times. The rearrangement joins TRBV11-3 to TRBJ1-2, with 7 positions matching TRBD1. The V segment lost 5 bases and the J segment 3 bases; nucleotides outside the gene matches: 3. Germline CDR1 is SGHNT and CDR2 is YENEEA. The CDR3 length is 13 residues. CDR3 region: CASSRDSYYGYTF. CDR3 in DNA: TGTGCCAGCAGCCGGGACAGCTACTATGGCTACACCTTC.

The V call is TRBV11-3, the J call TRBJ2-2, with 8 bases fitting TRBD1. The CDR3 has 17 amino acids. V lost 5 bases and J lost 4; bases outside the gene matches: 12. Germline CDR1 and CDR2: SGHNT and YENEEA. CDR3 DNA: TGTGCCAGCAGCACGGGACAGGTCAGGGCACCCACCGGGGAGCTGTTTTTT. Protein: CASSTGQVRAPTGELFF.

This clone was seen a single time. This chain uses TRBV2 with TRBJ1-1; unclear D gene. Germline V gene data show CDR1 as SNHLY and CDR2 as FYNNEI. CDR3 size: 15 residues. Trimming removed 2 bases from V and 6 bases from J, with 16 bases in between. CDR3 region: CASSEFRPPVAEAFF. CDR3 bases: TGTGCCAGCAGTGAATTCCGCCCGCCGGTGGCTGAAGCTTTCTTT.

CDR3 residues: CASSARLADGYNEQFF. The CDR3 region has the DNA TGTGCCAGCAGTGCTCGACTAGCCGACGGCTACAATGAGCAGTTCTTC. The chain is built from TRBV6-1 and TRBJ2-1; 7 bases align to TRBD2. The germline CDR1 and CDR2 sequences are MNHNS and SASEGT. Trimming at V came to 4 bases and at J to 3 bases, leaving 9 bases not matched to a gene. This CDR3 contains 16 residues.

This sequence joins TRBV11-3 and TRBJ1-2, with TRBD1 identical over 10 bases. Looked up from germline, CDR1 is SGHNT and CDR2 is YENEEA. This CDR3 is 18 amino acids long. J lost 6 bases, V lost 0 bases, and 13 bases had no gene match. The CDR3 DNA reads TGTGCCAGCAGCTTAGAATACCAGACAGGGGGCAATAGAGATGGCTACACCTTC. Amino acids: CASSLEYQTGGNRDGYTF.

This clone was detected once. The chain links TRBV7-2 to TRBJ2-3; 12 positions agree with TRBD2. CDR1 and CDR2 (germline): SGHTA, FQGNSA. This CDR3 has 16 residues. V lost 5 bases, J lost 2 bases, and 5 bases stayed unmatched. The CDR3 loop is CASSVTSGGFTDTQYF. DNA for the CDR3: TGTGCCAGCAGCGTAACTAGCGGGGGGTTCACAGATACGCAGTATTTT.

The chain uses TRBV5-1 and TRBJ1-6, with 9 bases lining up with TRBD1. V lost 4 bases, J lost 14 bases, and 13 bases stayed unmatched. This CDR3 has 15 amino acids. CDR1 is SGHRS, CDR2 YFSETQ, per germline. The CDR3 sequence: CASSPDGTGRFTLHF. CDR3 DNA: TGCGCCAGCAGCCCGGATGGGACAGGGAGATTCACCCTCCACTTT.

The chain recombines TRBV7-2 with TRBJ2-7; 10 positions match TRBD1. This CDR3 region has 16 residues. CDR1 SGHTA and CDR2 FQGNSA come from the germline V gene. Unmatched junction bases numbered 9, after V lost 5 bases and J lost 2 bases. CDR3 protein: CASSTRPGQGTYEQYF. CDR3 sequence (DNA): TGTGCCAGCAGCACCCGACCGGGACAGGGGACCTACGAGCAGTACTTC.

This chain links TRBV14 with TRBJ2-5, with a weak D call TRBD2 (6 bases). Germline CDR1 reads SGHDN; CDR2 reads FVKESK. The CDR3 length is 14 residues. V lost 4 bases and J lost 6, with 15 bases in between. The CDR3 bases are TGTGCCAGCAGCCCAAGGCGGGGCCTTCAGACCCAGTACTTC. Translation gives CASSPRRGLQTQYF.

V is TRBV11-1 and J is TRBJ1-2; 10 nucleotides line up with TRBD1. V shed 5 bases, J shed 3 bases, and the junction held 3 bases outside the gene matches. Germline CDR1 and CDR2: SGHAT and FQDESV (reference sequence). The CDR3 runs 14 residues. CDR3 bases: TGTGCCAGCAGCACGGACAGGGGGGACTATGGCTACACCTTC. Encoded protein: CASSTDRGDYGYTF.

The chain combines TRBV19 with TRBJ1-2; unclear D gene. With 1 base removed from V and 8 bases from J, the gap between germline ends came to 20 bases. Germline loops: CDR1 LNHDA, CDR2 SQIVND (reference sequence). CDR3 length: 16 residues. The CDR3: CASSIGRRGSDLGYTF. The CDR3 nucleotides read TGTGCCAGTAGTATAGGAAGGCGGGGTTCGGACTTGGGCTACACCTTC.

The V and J genes are TRBV12-3 or TRBV12-4 and TRBJ2-4, with D tentatively TRBD2 (5 bases). V was shortened by 3 bases and J by 10 bases, with 13 bases between the two germline ends. The CDR3 covers 13 residues. The CDR3 here is CASSFSSAEIQYF. The DNA of the CDR3 is TGTGCCAGCAGTTTCAGTAGCGCGGAGATTCAGTACTTC.

The genes are TRBV20-1 and TRBJ2-7; no clear D gene. The germline V and J ends were trimmed by 6 bases and 4 bases, with 10 bases remaining between them. The CDR3 is 11 amino acids. Germline lookup yields CDR1 DFQATT and CDR2 SNEGSKA (reference sequence). For the CDR3, the DNA is TGCAGTGCGCGTGGTCTTTACGAGCAGTACTTC. This encodes CSARGLYEQYF.